The 21 T cell receptor beta chains below were found in one sample sequenced in a study of cytomegalovirus exposure and HLA in healthy donors. PCR employed 60 Vbeta and 13 Jbeta primers. Repertoires were generated with immunoSEQ multiplex PCR, while TCRdb's copy carries only in-frame clones and drops some. The top ten hold approximately 2.1% of the sample, which has some 150,000 clones, over 75% seen once. The sample comprised PBMCs. These receptors were collected from a man aged 25 to 40 in good health and CMV-seronegative.

This rearrangement joins TRBV28 to TRBJ2-5, with TRBD1 identical over 8 bases. Germline V gives CDR1 MDHEN, CDR2 SYDVKM. The CDR3 runs to 16 residues. V shed 1 base and J 6 bases; nucleotides not matched to a gene: 10. The CDR3 sequence: CASSLYFQGAVKTQYF. The CDR3, as DNA: TGTGCCAGCAGTTTATACTTCCAGGGGGCTGTAAAGACCCAGTACTTC.

The chain joins TRBV9 to TRBJ2-2; 12 bases map to TRBD2. This CDR3 is built from 18 residues. The germline gives CDR1 SGDLS, CDR2 YYNGEE. V lost 4 bases, J lost 3 bases, and 10 bases stayed unmatched. The CDR3 DNA reads as TGTGCCAGCAGCCCCCAACGAAGACTAGCGGGAGACACCGGGGAGCTGTTTTTT. Translated: CASSPQRRLAGDTGELFF.

The chain uses TRBV28 and TRBJ1-1; TRBD1 matches at 9 bases. The CDR3 is 14 amino acids. CDR1 MDHEN and CDR2 SYDVKM come from the germline V gene. J was trimmed by 2 bases and V by 6 bases; bases with no gene match: 4. CDR3 region: CASRKQGANTEAFF. The CDR3 DNA reads TGTGCCAGCAGGAAACAGGGGGCAAACACTGAAGCTTTCTTT.

The rearrangement joins TRBV5-4 to TRBJ1-1, with a possible D match to TRBD1 (5 bases). The V and J ends lost 2 bases and 3 bases respectively, with 17 bases between them. This CDR3 has 16 residues. CDR1 SGHNT and CDR2 YYREEE come from the germline V gene (reference sequence). CDR3 in DNA: TGTGCCAGCAGCTTTGGGGTCACCGACAGATACACTGAAGCTTTCTTT. Encoded protein: CASSFGVTDRYTEAFF.

This chain joins TRBV28 and TRBJ2-1; 10 bases match TRBD2. The CDR3 contains 15 residues. Germline V CDR1 and CDR2: MDHEN, SYDVKM. J lost 4 bases, V lost 5 bases, and 5 bases had no gene match. DNA for the CDR3: TGTGCCAGCAGTCTCGGGACTAGCGAGTACAATGAGCAGTTCTTC. Amino acid sequence: CASSLGTSEYNEQFF.

This rearrangement joins TRBV30 to TRBJ1-2; D is possibly TRBD1 (5 bases). Between the trimmed V and J ends, which lost 5 bases and 4 bases, there was a span of 17 bases. CDR3 length: 14 residues. From germline, CDR1 is GTSNPN and CDR2 SVGIG (reference sequence). The CDR3 DNA sequence: TGTGCCTGGGAACGGCAGGGTGTGGGCTATGGCTACACCTTC. Its protein product is CAWERQGVGYGYTF.

The genes are TRBV6-5 and TRBJ1-5; D gene ambiguous. The CDR3 sequence is 15 residues long. Trimming took 0 bases from V and 3 from J, leaving 9 bases between them. Per germline, CDR1 MNHEY and CDR2 SVGAGI. The CDR3 bases are TGTGCCAGCAGTTACTCCGGGTTACCCAATCAGCCCCAGCATTTT. Amino acid sequence: CASSYSGLPNQPQHF.

The sample holds a few counts of this clone. The chain carries TRBV4-1 and TRBJ2-7; weak D call: TRBD2 (7 bases). The CDR3 sequence is 14 residues long. In germline, CDR1 is MGHRA, CDR2 YSYEKL. V was shortened by 8 bases and J by 5 bases, with 19 bases between the two germline ends. The CDR3 here is CASARGGGVDEQYF. CDR3 in DNA: TGCGCCAGCGCCCGGGGAGGGGGGGTCGACGAGCAGTACTTC.

This clone was seen once. The gene calls are TRBV28 and TRBJ2-4, with D possibly matching TRBD2 (6 bases). Between the trimmed V and J ends, which lost 5 bases and 8 bases, there was a span of 16 bases. The CDR3 runs 14 residues. Germline V gives CDR1 MDHEN, CDR2 SYDVKM. CDR3 sequence: CASSVGGSSHIQYF. The CDR3 nucleotides are TGTGCCAGCAGTGTCGGGGGATCGTCGCACATTCAGTACTTC.

CDR3 region: CASSPFLTSGDNEQFF. The DNA for the CDR3 is TGTGCCAGCTCACCATTTTTGACTAGCGGGGACAATGAGCAGTTCTTC. The chain recombines TRBV18 with TRBJ2-1, with 11 bases aligning to TRBD2. CDR1 is KGHSH and CDR2 is LQKENI in the germline V gene. V shed 2 bases and J 5 bases; nucleotides not matched to a gene: 5. There are 16 residues in the CDR3.

The gene calls are TRBV27 and TRBJ1-2, with a tentative D call TRBD1 (5 bases). Germline V gene lookup returns CDR1 MNHEY and CDR2 SMNVEV (reference sequence). This CDR3 contains 15 residues. Trimming took off 2 bases at V and 6 bases at J, with 16 bases between the two ends. DNA for the CDR3: TGTGCCAGCAGTTTACTGGGTTCAGGGAACGATGGCTACACCTTC. This sequence encodes CASSLLGSGNDGYTF.

The V and J genes are TRBV25-1 and TRBJ2-3; 12 bases are shared with TRBD2. The CDR3 length is 17 residues. Trimming removed 1 base from V and 4 bases from J; junction bases left unmatched: 6. Germline V CDR1 and CDR2: MGHDK, SYGVNS. CDR3: CASSEFRLAGVADTQYF. The CDR3 DNA reads as TGTGCCAGCAGTGAATTTCGACTAGCGGGAGTTGCAGATACGCAGTATTTT.

This clone was counted many times. At one of its ends the junction is not consistent with the germline gene, which may arise from a read error. The chain carries TRBV6-5 and TRBJ1-2, with D perhaps matching TRBD1 (6 bases). From germline, CDR1 is MNHEY and CDR2 SVGAGI. CDR3 length equals 12 residues. This CDR3 reads CASSLNRADFSF. CDR3 nucleotide sequence: TGTGCCAGCAGCCTGAACAGGGCCGACTTCTCCTTC.

This chain connects TRBV9 to TRBJ1-2; D is possibly TRBD1 (6 bases). V gave up 4 bases and J gave up 3 bases, with 19 bases separating them. Germline-derived CDR1 and CDR2 are SGDLS and YYNGEE. The CDR3 consists of 16 residues. DNA for the CDR3: TGTGCCAGCAGCCCCAGAGTAGGGCAGGGGTACTATGGCTACACCTTC. It yields the protein CASSPRVGQGYYGYTF.

This clone was detected many times. The CDR3 reads CASSSSRGPLSGYTF. The CDR3 bases are TGTGCCAGCAGTTCCTCCAGGGGGCCTCTGTCTGGCTACACCTTC. This sequence joins TRBV27 and TRBJ1-2; TRBD1 matches at 8 bases. CDR3 length equals 15 residues. With V trimmed by 4 bases and J by 7 bases, 11 bases remained unmatched. Germline V gives CDR1 MNHEY, CDR2 SMNVEV (reference sequence).

This clone was recorded a few times. V usage is TRBV6-1 and J usage is TRBJ1-3; 7 bases are shared with TRBD1. Trimming at V came to 6 bases and at J to 0 bases, leaving 2 bases not matched to a gene. This CDR3 is built from 14 residues. CDR1 MNHNS and CDR2 SASEGT come from the germline V gene. The CDR3 sequence is CASRGTDSGNTIYF. CDR3 DNA sequence: TGTGCCAGCAGAGGGACAGACTCTGGAAACACCATATATTTT.

The chain combines TRBV10-3 with TRBJ1-2; D remains unclear. Looked up from germline, CDR1 is ENHRY and CDR2 is SYGVKD. V gave up 10 bases and J gave up 3 bases, with 15 bases separating them. The CDR3 has 13 residues. CDR3 coding DNA: TGTGCCACCACCGGGGTGAGTGACTATGGCTACACCTTC. Amino acids: CATTGVSDYGYTF.

This chain links TRBV7-8 with TRBJ1-1, with D unresolved. V lost 4 bases and J 1 base, leaving 7 bases between the germline ends. The CDR3 is 13 residues long. Germline V gene lookup returns CDR1 SGHVS and CDR2 FQNEAQ. CDR3 bases: TGTGCCAGCAGCTCGGGAGCGAACACTGAAGCTTTCTTT. This sequence encodes CASSSGANTEAFF.

V and J are TRBV9 and TRBJ1-5; D remains unclear. Trimming pared 0 bases from V and 7 bases from J, leaving 17 bases between. CDR1 is SGDLS, CDR2 YYNGEE, per germline. CDR3 length: 16 amino acids. The CDR3 DNA sequence: TGTGCCAGCAGCGTAGGTCGGTGCGAGTCTTACCAGCCCCAGCATTTT. It encodes CASSVGRCESYQPQHF. Full variable domain (rest looked up from reference TRBV9 and TRBJ1-5): DSGVTQTPKHLITATGQRVTLRCSPRSGDLSVYWYQQSLDQGLQFLIQYYNGEERAKGNILERFSAQQFPDLHSELNLSSLELGDSALYFCASSVGRCESYQPQHFGDGTRLSIL.

The chain employs TRBV6-5 and TRBJ1-6, with D possibly matching TRBD1 (5 bases). Germline CDR1 is MNHEY and CDR2 is SVGAGI. V was pared by 6 bases and J by 7 bases, with 13 bases between. CDR3 length: 14 amino acids. In nucleotides, the CDR3 is TGTGCCAGCAGCCGACAGAGTCTCAATTCACCCCTCCACTTT. Translating gives CASSRQSLNSPLHF.

The chain couples TRBV28 to TRBJ2-3; TRBD2 matches 13 bases. The CDR3 consists of 17 residues. V was clipped by 5 bases and J by 5 bases; unmatched bases: 10. CDR1 is MDHEN and CDR2 is SYDVKM in the germline V gene. The DNA for the CDR3 is TGTGCCAGCAGTACCTGGACTAGCGGGAGATTGCTAGATACGCAGTATTTT. Its protein is CASSTWTSGRLLDTQYF.